This paragraph reports one T cell receptor (beta chain). The protocol was immunoSEQ multiplex PCR, while the TCRdb copy is restricted to in-frame clones and leaves out a portion. This table has over 250,000 clones, about nine tenths appearing once. This entry belongs to a study of blood T cell repertoires in COVID-19. Across the study: Samples of COVID-19 (acute and convalescent) were obtained from the United States, Italy and Spain. Nucleic acid was either cDNA or gDNA, and it came from T cells, B-cell-depleted T cells, or PBMCs.

The origin of this receptor is a woman in her sixties or seventies who had recovered from COVID-19. Specimen: PBMCs or T cells enriched from blood (not recorded which).

The CDR3 DNA is TGCGCCAGCAGCTGGGGAGCTGGACAGGGGCAAGAGACCCAGTACTTC. Translated: CASSWGAGQGQETQYF. The chain employs TRBV5-1 and TRBJ2-5; the match to TRBD1 covers 9 bases. V gave up 3 bases and J gave up 2 bases; unmatched junction bases: 8. The CDR3 runs to 16 residues. CDR1 is SGHRS, CDR2 YFSETQ, per germline.